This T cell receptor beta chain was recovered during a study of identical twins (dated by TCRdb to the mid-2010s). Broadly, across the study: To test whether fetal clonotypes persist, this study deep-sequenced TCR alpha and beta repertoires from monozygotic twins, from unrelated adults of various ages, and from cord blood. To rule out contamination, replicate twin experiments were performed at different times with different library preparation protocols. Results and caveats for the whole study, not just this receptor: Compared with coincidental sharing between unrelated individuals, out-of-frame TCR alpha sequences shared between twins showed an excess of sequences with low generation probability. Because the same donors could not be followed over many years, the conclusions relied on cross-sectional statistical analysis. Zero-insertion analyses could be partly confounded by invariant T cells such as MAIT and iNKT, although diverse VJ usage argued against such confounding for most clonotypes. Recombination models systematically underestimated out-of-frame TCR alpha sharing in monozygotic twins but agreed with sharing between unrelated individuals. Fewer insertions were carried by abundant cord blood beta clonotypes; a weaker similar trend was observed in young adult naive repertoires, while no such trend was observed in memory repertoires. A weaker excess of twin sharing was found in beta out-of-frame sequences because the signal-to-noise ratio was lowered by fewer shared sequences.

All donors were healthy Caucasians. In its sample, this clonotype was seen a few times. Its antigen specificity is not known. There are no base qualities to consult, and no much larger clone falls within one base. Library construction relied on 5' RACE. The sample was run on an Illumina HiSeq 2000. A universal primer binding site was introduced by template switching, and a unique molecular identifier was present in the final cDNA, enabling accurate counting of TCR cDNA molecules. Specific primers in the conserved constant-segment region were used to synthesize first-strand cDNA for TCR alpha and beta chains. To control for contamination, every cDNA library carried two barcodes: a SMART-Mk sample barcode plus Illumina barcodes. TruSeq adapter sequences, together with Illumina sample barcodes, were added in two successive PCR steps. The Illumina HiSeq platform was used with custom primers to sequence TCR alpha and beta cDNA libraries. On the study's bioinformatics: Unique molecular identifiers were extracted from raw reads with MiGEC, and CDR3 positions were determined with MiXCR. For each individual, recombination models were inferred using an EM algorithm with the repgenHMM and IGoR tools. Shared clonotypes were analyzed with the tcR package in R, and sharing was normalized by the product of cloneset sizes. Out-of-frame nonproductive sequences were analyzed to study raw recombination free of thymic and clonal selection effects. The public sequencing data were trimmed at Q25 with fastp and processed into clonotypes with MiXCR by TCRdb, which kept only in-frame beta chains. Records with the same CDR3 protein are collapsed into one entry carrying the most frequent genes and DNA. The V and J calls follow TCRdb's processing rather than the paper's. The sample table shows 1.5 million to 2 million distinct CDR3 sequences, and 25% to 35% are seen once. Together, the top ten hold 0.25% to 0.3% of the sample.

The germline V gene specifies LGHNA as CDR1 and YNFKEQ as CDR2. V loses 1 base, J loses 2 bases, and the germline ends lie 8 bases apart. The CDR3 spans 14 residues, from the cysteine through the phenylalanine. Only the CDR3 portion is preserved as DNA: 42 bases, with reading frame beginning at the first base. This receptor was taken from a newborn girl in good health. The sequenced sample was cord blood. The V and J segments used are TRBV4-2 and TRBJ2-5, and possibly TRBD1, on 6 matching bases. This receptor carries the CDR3 CASSQGDNQETQYF. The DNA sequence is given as TGTGCCAGCAGCCAAGGGGACAATCAAGAGACCCAGTACTTC.